In its sample, the clone carrying this T cell receptor beta chain was seen many times. Its cognate antigen is unknown. The data are from a study of early T cells in non-severe SARS-CoV-2 infection. Study context: It was bulk RNA from unsorted whole blood that was sequenced, and the chains were unpaired. Regarding the study as a whole: Reliance on VDJdb matching favored anti-spike CD8 responses; private and CD4 specificities were missed.

Unique molecular identifiers were added to individual cDNA molecules. MiXCR, run by TCRdb on the 5' RACE reads, gives a single entry per CDR3 protein. The sample holds 25,000 to 35,000 distinct CDR3 sequences; approximately 7% are singletons and the top ten take 30% to 45%. Deletions cut 6 bases from V and 0 bases from J, with 21 bases between. Germline V gene data show CDR1 as LNHDA and CDR2 as SQIVND (reference sequence). The CDR3 spans 18 residues. J is TRBJ1-5 and V is TRBV19; TRBD1 might be the D (5 bases). This sequence originates from an adult who was a healthcare worker with PCR-confirmed SARS-CoV-2 infection or an uninfected control (not recorded which). Material: whole blood. Here the CDR3 DNA reads TGTGCCAGTAGCCTCGGGCCCCAAAGGGGTTATAGCAATCAGCCCCAGCATTTT. Its protein is CASSLGPQRGYSNQPQHF.